Here is one T cell receptor (beta chain) with its context. Its specific antigen is unknown. Possible read error: a much larger clone is one base away. The germline V gene specifies SGHAT as CDR1 and FQNNGV as CDR2. The CDR3, cysteine through phenylalanine, is 15 amino acids long. Kept here is only the CDR3 DNA, which spans 45 bases and is read in frame from base 1. Cut back by 1 base and 9 bases, the V and J ends lie 19 bases apart. The data were obtained in a study of read filtering for tumor transcriptome and immune sequencing (TCRdb year 2020). With regard to the full study: The cohort had approximately 16 male and over 12 female patients with a mean age of roughly 66 years, ranging from roughly 45 to 85. By revised international staging, 8 or 9 patients were R-ISS I, around 15 were R-ISS II and 7 were R-ISS III. Whole-transcriptome libraries were prepared with the TruSeq RNA Access Library Prep Kit after DNase treatment. TCR-region mapped reads per sample ranged from about 3.5 to 10.27 million with IR-seq versus only about 85 to 1273 with RNA-seq. Using the same bone marrow samples, the study ran both targeted immune repertoire sequencing and bulk whole-transcriptome sequencing and then compared the TCR repertoires from each method. A main aim was a read-filtering strategy for immune repertoire data, specifically whether clonotypes supported by a single read should be removed. Results and caveats for the whole study, not just this receptor: The correlation between IR-seq and RNA-seq shared clonotype proportions rose when single-read clonotypes were removed. The sorted CD138-negative fraction was composed of a mixed bone marrow immune population rather than of purified T cells. Single-read clonotypes made up around 82% of clonotypes but 3% to 3.5% of total reads in IR-seq, and about three quarters of clonotypes and 44.6% of reads in RNA-seq. Compared with RNA-seq, IR-seq captured clonotypes at much greater depth and more reliably, and a smaller IR-seq throughput was enough to identify most of the shared clonotypes.

The Immunoverse kit was used to build TCR libraries from around 420 ng RNA, with molecular barcoded adaptors covering alpha/delta and beta/gamma chains. TCR library preparation was performed with the same RNA that was used for transcriptome sequencing. An Illumina HiSeq 4000 with 2 x 150 cycles was used to sequence the TCR libraries. Per the authors' processing: MiXCR aligned TCR reads to human V, D, J and C references and assembled the aligned reads into CDR3 clonotypes, with quality filtering and error correction included. Clonotype counts and gene usage diversity were analyzed with the tcR package in R. For inspection of raw mapping reads, RNA-seq reads were mapped by STAR aligner version 2.5.3a onto GRCh37 of the human genome. To test how sequencing depth affected the clonotypes detected, IR-seq fastq files were randomly downsampled with Seqtk 1.3. The public reads were reanalyzed by TCRdb: fastp trimming at Q25, MiXCR alignment, in-frame beta chains only. Duplicate CDR3 protein sequences are folded into a single record with the most common DNA and genes. It is TCRdb's table, rather than the study itself, that gives the V and J calls and clone size. The sample table shows 90,000 to 95,000 distinct CDR3 sequences, and under 25% are seen once. The ten largest clones take up about an eighth of the sample.

Every patient had bone marrow sampled at the time of active disease. Ficoll-Hypaque density gradient centrifugation was used to isolate bone marrow mononuclear cells. To remove myeloma plasma cells, the cells were labeled with CD138 magnetic microbeads on a MACS separator, and CD138-negative cells were then collected by negative selection. Flow cytometry with CD138 antibodies on an Attune NxT was used to check how pure the isolated cells were. Total RNA was extracted using TRIzol reagent and was quantified on a NanoDrop spectrophotometer. Paired RNA-seq and IR-seq were performed on the CD138-negative bone marrow sample of each patient.

The origin of this receptor is a donor over 35 with multiple myeloma. The V gene is TRBV11-2 and the J gene is TRBJ2-7; a weak D assignment points to TRBD1 (6 bases agree). Sequenced input: a population of CD138-negative cells sorted from bone marrow. The cell subset or site tag for this specimen amounts to: bone marrow mononuclear cells depleted of CD138+ plasma/myeloma cells by negative magnetic selection. The nucleotide sequence is TGTGCCAGCAGCTTAGGGCAGGGGAGACATCGGGGGCAGTACTTC. Its translation is CASSLGQGRHRGQYF.